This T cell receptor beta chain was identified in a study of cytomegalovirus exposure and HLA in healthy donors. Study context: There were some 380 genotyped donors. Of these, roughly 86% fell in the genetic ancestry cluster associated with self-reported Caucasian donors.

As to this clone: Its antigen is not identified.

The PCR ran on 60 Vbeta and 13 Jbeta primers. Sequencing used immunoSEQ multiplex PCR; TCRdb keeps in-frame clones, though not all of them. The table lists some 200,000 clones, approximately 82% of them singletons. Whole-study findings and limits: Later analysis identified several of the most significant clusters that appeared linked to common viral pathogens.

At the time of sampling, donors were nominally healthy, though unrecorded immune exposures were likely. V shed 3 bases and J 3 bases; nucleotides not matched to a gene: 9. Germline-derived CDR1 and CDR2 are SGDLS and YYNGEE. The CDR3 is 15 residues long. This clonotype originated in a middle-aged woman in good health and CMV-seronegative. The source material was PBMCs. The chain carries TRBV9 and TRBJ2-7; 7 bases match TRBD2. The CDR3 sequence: CASSEGVAGYYEQYF. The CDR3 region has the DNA TGTGCCAGCAGCGAGGGAGTAGCGGGCTACTACGAGCAGTACTTC.